Listed below are T cell receptor beta chains from one sample, sequenced in a study of T cell changes during pregnancy in multiple sclerosis. Libraries were prepared by immunoSEQ multiplex PCR; TCRdb keeps only in-frame clonotypes and omits some of them. This repertoire shows about 85,000 clones, roughly 92% found once; its top ten account for roughly 2.5%. The specimen was peripheral blood, collected in the first trimester of pregnancy. These TCRs come from a female donor with multiple sclerosis, enrolled in a pregnancy study. Each CDR3 is given with its conserved first and last residue.

V	J	length	CDR3
TRBV7-3	TRBJ1-2	15	CASSLTGTGVDGYTF
TRBV5-6	TRBJ2-7	13	CASSSPGGVEQYF
TRBV6-1	TRBJ2-6	15	CASRQGASGANVLTF
TRBV7-9	TRBJ2-7	15	CASSLLAGVNYEQYF
TRBV30	TRBJ1-5	14	CAWTTGGMYQPQHF
TRBV6-1	TRBJ1-1	13	CASSTGILTEAFF
TRBV9	TRBJ2-5	14	CASSVAGEGETQYF
TRBV27	TRBJ2-7	13	CASSLRGTYEQYF
TRBV7-6	TRBJ2-2	16	CASSSGLAVNTGELFF
TRBV14	TRBJ1-4	15	CASSQSHRSNEKLFF
TRBV6-5	TRBJ2-7	14	CASKFLRSSYEQYF
TRBV2	TRBJ2-6	17	CASSKTRLKSGANVLTF
TRBV19	TRBJ1-2	13	CASSMIRDYGYTF
TRBV19	TRBJ2-7	13	CASSFSYTYEQYF
TRBV6-5	TRBJ1-3	14	CASSHRGSPDTIYF
TRBV6-5	TRBJ1-1	14	CATRGTGGRAEAFF
TRBV5-1	TRBJ2-1	15	CASREGGQGYNEQFF
TRBV5-1	TRBJ1-6	14	CASSAGTLDSPLHF
TRBV11-3	TRBJ2-1	18	CASSLVISGGTYYNEQFF
TRBV2	TRBJ2-7	16	CASGGTGTGTSYEQYF
TRBV4-1	TRBJ2-1	13	CASSQPWEDEQFF
TRBV5-1	TRBJ1-5	15	CASSGGTGSNQPQHF
TRBV5-1	TRBJ2-2	16	CASSFAGGAGTGELFF
TRBV6-5	TRBJ2-1	16	CASSYGAGGPHNEQFF
TRBV19	TRBJ2-7	13	CASSFDRAGEQYF
TRBV6-5	TRBJ2-3	15	CASRPPGGLVNTQYF
TRBV30	TRBJ1-2	13	CAWSVRDRDGYTF
TRBV30	TRBJ1-4	13	CAWRWGVNEKLFF
TRBV25-1	TRBJ2-7	12	CASSEFGSGVFF
TRBV29-1	TRBJ2-7	14	CSVLTGINAYEQYF
TRBV28	TRBJ2-7	15	CASSLGDRGTYEQYF
TRBV19	TRBJ1-5	17	CASSFREKGYSNQPQHF
TRBV4-1	TRBJ1-4	15	CASSQTGTAMKKLFF
TRBV5-1	TRBJ2-1	15	CASSLAGGRVDEQFF
TRBV9	TRBJ2-2	16	CASSAPSSGYTGELFF
TRBV27	TRBJ2-7	14	CASSRAGGWYEQYF
TRBV10-3	TRBJ2-7	13	CAIRGQASGEQYF
TRBV4-2	TRBJ1-2	14	CASSPRDREYGYTF
TRBV1	TRBJ2-3	19	CTSSQDEGNGGGTTDTQYF
TRBV4-3	TRBJ2-1	15	CASSQGQGALNEQFF
TRBV2	TRBJ2-1	16	CASNPTGGFRYNEQFF
TRBV11-2	TRBJ2-7	16	CASSFTMAGGKYEQYF
TRBV6-5	TRBJ2-2	13	CASSLATGGELFF
TRBV7-9	TRBJ2-5	14	CASSSSTGQETQYF
TRBV5-1	TRBJ1-3	15	CASSLEGAKGNTIYF
TRBV10-3	TRBJ2-7	15	CAISERDIGLYEQYF
TRBV19	TRBJ1-1	14	CASSITGKNTEAFF
TRBV28	TRBJ2-2	16	CASTIRRAGVAGELFF
TRBV5-6	TRBJ2-2	13	CASSFTGTGELFF
TRBV9	TRBJ2-2	17	CASSLGQGNRNTGELFF
TRBV5-4	TRBJ2-1	14	CASSPGTTRNEQFF
TRBV5-1	TRBJ2-7	16	CASSRGPGSGRSEQYF
TRBV25-1	TRBJ1-2	15	CASSGLRRGFLGYTF
TRBV7-3	TRBJ2-5	15	CASSPLPGTQETQYF